A single sample is the source of the 17 T cell receptor beta chains below, sequenced in a study of T cells in Graves' hyperthyroidism and ophthalmopathy. Template material for amplifying TCR beta CDR3 regions consisted of RNA transcripts. First-round RT-PCR targeting the TCR CDR3 was performed with the HTBI primer set. TCRdb reprocessed the multiplex PCR reads via MiXCR and lists one record per CDR3 protein. The sample yields tens of thousands of distinct CDR3 sequences, roughly 51% seen once. The sequencing input was peripheral blood or thyroid tissue (not recorded which). The receptors were gathered from a man between 18 and 35 years old with Graves' hyperthyroidism.

In its sample, this clonotype was seen many times. The chain employs TRBV4-3 and TRBJ1-5; D is ambiguous. The germline V gene has CDR1 LGHNA and CDR2 YSLEER. V was clipped by 1 base and J by 0 bases, with 7 bases between them. This CDR3 has 15 amino acids. In DNA form, the CDR3 reads TGCGCCAGCAGCCAAGGACTGAATAGCAATCAGCCCCAGCATTTT. It encodes CASSQGLNSNQPQHF.

This clonotype was seen at least ten times. The rearrangement uses TRBV5-1 and TRBJ1-1, with D possibly matching TRBD1 (6 bases). Trimming took 0 bases from V and 1 from J, leaving 13 bases between them. Germline V gene sequence: CDR1 SGHRS, CDR2 YFSETQ. The CDR3 has 16 residues. The CDR3 loop is CASSLGQEFKNTEAFF. CDR3 in DNA: TGCGCCAGCAGCTTGGGACAGGAATTCAAGAACACTGAAGCTTTCTTT.

This clonotype has more than one count but fewer than ten. Because the CDR3 is missing its conserved closing phenylalanine or tryptophan, this is likely a read error. This chain joins TRBV7-9 and TRBJ1-2; maybe TRBD1 (5 bases). Germline V CDR1 and CDR2: SEHNR, FQNEAQ (reference sequence). V gave up 5 bases and J gave up 0 bases, with 16 bases separating them. The CDR3 has 16 residues. CDR3 nucleotides: TGTGCCAGCAGCCAAGTAATCGGGACCTCTAACTATGGCTACACCTAC. Its protein product is CASSQVIGTSNYGYTY.

The chain employs TRBV10-3 and TRBJ2-5; 9 positions match TRBD1. V lost 10 bases, J lost 5 bases, and 14 bases stayed unmatched. The CDR3 consists of 15 residues. Germline CDR1 reads ENHRY; CDR2 reads SYGVKD. CDR3 amino acids: CATQDGQGFGETQYF. DNA of the CDR3: TGTGCCACCCAAGACGGACAGGGGTTTGGGGAGACCCAGTACTTC.

The chain has TRBV6-5 and TRBJ2-7, with D uncertain. The CDR3 loop spans 13 amino acids. Trimming took 6 bases from V and 5 from J, leaving 14 bases between them. The germline V gene has CDR1 MNHEY and CDR2 SVGAGI. This CDR3 reads CASSLGPWHEQYF. CDR3 nucleotide sequence: TGTGCCAGCAGCTTAGGCCCGTGGCACGAGCAGTACTTC.

The chain uses TRBV29-1 and TRBJ1-1; D remains unclear. Between the trimmed V and J ends, which lost 4 bases and 7 bases, there was a span of 7 bases. The germline V gene has CDR1 SQVTM and CDR2 ANQGSEA. The CDR3 is 10 residues long. The CDR3 reads CSVGSGEAFF. The CDR3 DNA follows: TGCAGCGTTGGATCAGGTGAAGCTTTCTTT.

This clonotype appeared many times. V gene TRBV5-1 combines with J gene TRBJ2-5; unclear D gene. Germline CDR1 SGHRS, CDR2 YFSETQ. The CDR3 runs to 14 residues. V was pared by 4 bases and J by 4 bases, with 14 bases between. This chain's CDR3 is CASSLRSGGETQYF. CDR3 bases: TGCGCCAGCAGCCTCCGATCGGGTGGAGAGACCCAGTACTTC.

The chain recombines TRBV25-1 with TRBJ1-2; 9 positions agree with TRBD1. Germline CDR1 and CDR2: MGHDK and SYGVNS. This CDR3 comprises 15 residues. Unmatched junction bases numbered 10, after V lost 3 bases and J lost 8 bases. Written as DNA, the CDR3 is TGTGCCAGCAGTGATCCGGGACAGGGTCTAGGAGGCTACACCTTC. Its translation is CASSDPGQGLGGYTF.

The V call is TRBV20-1, the J call TRBJ2-5; D gene ambiguous. CDR1 and CDR2 from the germline V gene are DFQATT and SNEGSKA (reference sequence). The CDR3 sequence is 12 residues long. The V end lost 4 bases, the J end lost 5 bases, and 11 bases lay between the germline ends. The CDR3 coding sequence is TGCAGTGCTACAACAGTGAGGGAGACCCAGTACTTC. Residues: CSATTVRETQYF.

The chain has TRBV9 and TRBJ2-7; D gene unclear. The germline V gene has CDR1 SGDLS and CDR2 YYNGEE. The CDR3 has 14 amino acids. The V end was cut by 0 bases, the J end by 2 bases, with 9 bases between. This chain's CDR3 is CASSVGPPPYEQYF. The CDR3 nucleotides read TGTGCCAGCAGCGTAGGACCACCGCCCTACGAGCAGTACTTC. The variable domain in full, with the rest retrieved from reference TRBV9 and TRBJ2-7, is DSGVTQTPKHLITATGQRVTLRCSPRSGDLSVYWYQQSLDQGLQFLIQYYNGEERAKGNILERFSAQQFPDLHSELNLSSLELGDSALYFCASSVGPPPYEQYFGPGTRLTVT.

This clonotype has ten or more counts. This chain links TRBV7-2 with TRBJ2-5, with TRBD1 matching over 11 bases. With V trimmed by 1 base and J by 5 bases, 6 bases remained unmatched. CDR1 SGHTA and CDR2 FQGNSA come from the germline V gene. CDR3 length: 16 residues. In DNA, the CDR3 is TGTGCCAGCAGCTTAGGTGGGACAGGGGGTTACGAGACCCAGTACTTC. This encodes CASSLGGTGGYETQYF.

This sequence joins TRBV7-8 and TRBJ2-7; TRBD2 agrees at 8 bases. CDR1 and CDR2 from the germline V gene are SGHVS and FQNEAQ. The trim removed 1 base at V and 6 bases at J, leaving 5 bases unmatched. The length of the CDR3 is 14 residues. CDR3 sequence reads: CASSLVGTRPEQYF. CDR3 in DNA: TGTGCCAGCAGCTTAGTTGGGACTAGGCCCGAGCAGTACTTC.

The rearrangement uses TRBV10-3 and TRBJ1-5; no clear D. Germline lookup yields CDR1 ENHRY and CDR2 SYGVKD. This CDR3 contains 14 residues. Trimming left V 5 bases short and J 2 bases short, with 10 bases between. CDR3 in DNA: TGTGCCATCAGTAAGGACTCTCGCAATCAGCCCCAGCATTTT. Translation: CAISKDSRNQPQHF.

V is TRBV18 and J is TRBJ1-5; 7 bases are shared with TRBD1. Germline lookup yields CDR1 KGHSH and CDR2 LQKENI. The CDR3 sequence is 17 residues long. V gave up 3 bases and J gave up 7 bases; unmatched junction bases: 15. The CDR3 region has the DNA TGTGCCAGCTCACCCAGCCTTATTGCAGGGGGAGGCCAGCCCCAGCATTTT. Protein: CASSPSLIAGGGQPQHF.

The chain carries TRBV11-2 and TRBJ1-2, with D tentatively TRBD1 (5 bases). The CDR3 is 18 amino acids. Germline V gene lookup returns CDR1 SGHAT and CDR2 FQNNGV. Trimming took off 0 bases at V and 6 bases at J, with 23 bases between the two ends. CDR3 loop: CASSLESPGTAVSNGYTF. CDR3 sequence (DNA): TGTGCCAGCAGCTTAGAAAGTCCCGGGACCGCCGTCAGCAATGGCTACACCTTC.

This clonotype was seen just once. The chain couples TRBV20-1 to TRBJ1-1, with 7 bases identical to TRBD1. The CDR3 sequence is 13 residues long. CDR1 is DFQATT and CDR2 is SNEGSKA in the germline V gene (reference sequence). V shed 3 bases and J 7 bases; nucleotides not matched to a gene: 8. Here the CDR3 reads CSARGKTGSEAFF. The CDR3 DNA sequence: TGCAGTGCTAGGGGAAAGACAGGGAGTGAAGCTTTCTTT.

The CDR3, as DNA: TGTGCCATCAGTTTATTCCAGGGAACCCTTTATAATTCACCCCTCCACTTT. This sequence encodes CAISLFQGTLYNSPLHF. The chain has TRBV10-3 and TRBJ1-6, with D possibly TRBD1 on 5 matching bases. Between the trimmed V and J ends, which lost 5 bases and 4 bases, there was a span of 18 bases. The CDR3 is 17 residues long. Germline lookup yields CDR1 ENHRY and CDR2 SYGVKD.